The rows below give T cell receptor beta chains drawn from one sample of a study of OX40 agonist ivuxolimab in advanced cancers. The table came from immunoSEQ multiplex PCR; TCRdb's copy has only in-frame clones and leaves some out. The sample includes 45,000 to 75,000 clones, 82% of them seen just once. The sample was CD4+ or CD8+ T cells sorted from blood, taken in a trial of the OX40 agonist ivuxolimab. The receptors originated from an adult with an advanced solid tumor such as melanoma, head and neck, liver or kidney cancer. The CDR3 runs from the conserved cysteine through the conserved F or W. A D gene is named only where the DNA matches it firmly. A row's size may be missing; if present it is once, few, many or a size class.

- | TRBJ2-5 | TRBV12-5 | once | CASGKGYQETQYF | TGTGCTAGTGGTAAGGGATACCAAGAGACCCAGTACTTC
- | TRBJ1-1 | TRBV6-5 | - | CASIRKGGLTEAFF | TGTGCCAGCATCAGAAAAGGGGGATTAACTGAAGCTTTCTTT
- | TRBJ2-1 | TRBV6-8 | - | CASSYKQTPTKKQFF | TGTGCCAGCAGTTACAAACAGACCCCTACTAAAAAGCAGTTCTTC
TRBD2 | TRBJ2-5 | TRBV19 | - | CASSPRLAGGQGTQYF | TGTGCCAGTAGTCCTAGACTAGCGGGAGGGCAGGGGACCCAGTACTTC
TRBD1 | TRBJ1-1 | TRBV6-5 | - | CATARGAVVNTEAFF | TGTGCCACAGCCAGGGGGGCGGTGGTGAACACTGAAGCTTTCTTT
- | TRBJ1-5 | TRBV5-4 | - | CASSFGTRQPQHF | TGTGCCAGCAGCTTCGGGACGAGACAGCCCCAGCATTTT
- | TRBJ2-3 | TRBV5-1 | - | CASSPGGATDTQYF | TGCGCCAGCAGCCCGGGCGGGGCCACAGATACGCAGTATTTT
TRBD2 | TRBJ2-1 | TRBV5-5 | - | CASSPRKRGALEGNEQFF | TGTGCCAGCAGCCCGCGCAAGCGGGGGGCCTTAGAAGGCAATGAGCAGTTCTTC
TRBD2 | TRBJ2-1 | TRBV9 | - | CASSAGGSSYNEQFF | TGTGCCAGCAGCGCCGGGGGGAGCTCCTACAATGAGCAGTTCTTC
- | TRBJ2-7 | TRBV2 | - | CASSVMGGSTYEQYF | TGTGCCAGCAGTGTAATGGGGGGATCGACCTACGAGCAGTACTTC
TRBD1 | TRBJ2-1 | TRBV18 | - | CASSLDREGSEQFF | TGTGCCAGCTCCCTGGACAGGGAAGGAAGTGAGCAGTTCTTC
- | TRBJ1-1 | TRBV14 | - | CASRRQMNTEAFF | TGTGCCAGCAGACGACAGATGAACACTGAAGCTTTCTTT
- | TRBJ2-4 | TRBV6-1 | once | CASSDWAAQRGKNIQYF | TGTGCCAGCAGTGATTGGGCAGCCCAAAGGGGCAAAAACATTCAGTACTTC
TRBD1 | TRBJ1-2 | TRBV2 | - | CASSRRQGAAYGYTF | TGTGCCAGCAGTCGCCGTCAGGGGGCAGCCTATGGCTACACCTTC
- | TRBJ1-1 | TRBV5-1 | many | CASSLIAGTNTEAFF | TGCGCCAGCAGCTTGATTGCAGGGACGAACACTGAAGCTTTCTTT
- | TRBJ1-2 | TRBV6-5 | - | CASRKQGNYGYTF | TGTGCCAGCAGAAAGCAGGGAAACTATGGCTACACCTTC
TRBD2 | TRBJ2-3 | TRBV11-3 | - | CASSSRTSGDTQYF | TGTGCCAGCAGCTCTCGGACTAGCGGAGATACGCAGTATTTT
TRBD2 | TRBJ2-5 | TRBV2 | once | CASSLGTSGRETQYF | TGTGCCAGCAGCCTTGGGACTAGCGGGAGGGAGACCCAGTACTTC
- | TRBJ1-1 | TRBV29-1 | once | CSAKTQLNTEAFF | TGCAGCGCAAAGACGCAGCTGAACACTGAAGCTTTCTTT
- | TRBJ1-4 | TRBV18 | - | CASSPLLGPNEKLFF | TGTGCCAGCTCACCCTTACTTGGTCCAAATGAAAAACTGTTTTTT
TRBD1 | TRBJ1-1 | TRBV19 | - | CASSIRGGGSDTEAFF | TGTGCCAGTAGTATCAGGGGGGGCGGGTCGGACACTGAAGCTTTCTTT
- | TRBJ2-5 | TRBV30 | - | CAWSVLETQYF | TGTGCCTGGAGTGTACTAGAGACCCAGTACTTC
TRBD2 | TRBJ2-1 | TRBV7-3 | - | CASSLGLAGYNEQFF | TGTGCCAGCAGCTTGGGACTAGCGGGGTACAATGAGCAGTTCTTC
TRBD1 | TRBJ2-3 | TRBV27 | - | CASSLDRGTDTQYF | TGTGCCAGCAGTCTTGACAGGGGTACAGATACGCAGTATTTT
TRBD1 | TRBJ1-6 | TRBV15 | - | CATSRVGTGYFSPLHF | TGTGCCACCAGCAGAGTCGGGACAGGGTATTTTTCACCCCTCCACTTT
TRBD1 | TRBJ1-4 | TRBV10-3 | - | CAISEGKDRVEKLFF | TGTGCCATCAGTGAGGGAAAGGACAGGGTCGAAAAACTGTTTTTT
- | TRBJ2-7 | TRBV30 | - | CAWSVTVVGDEQYF | TGTGCCTGGAGTGTAACCGTAGTCGGGGACGAGCAGTACTTC
TRBD2 | TRBJ2-5 | TRBV5-1 | - | CASSLAAGGLETQYF | TGCGCCAGCAGCTTGGCAGCGGGGGGGCTTGAGACCCAGTACTTC
- | TRBJ2-1 | TRBV11-3 | - | CASSPRSFYNEQFF | TGTGCCAGCAGCCCCCGAAGCTTCTACAATGAGCAGTTCTTC
TRBD1 | TRBJ1-6 | TRBV4-1 | - | CASSQEGTGSSPLHF | TGCGCCAGCAGCCAAGAGGGGACAGGGAGTTCACCCCTCCACTTT
- | TRBJ1-2 | TRBV4-2 | few | CASSQDIAANYGYTF | TGTGCCAGCAGCCAAGATATAGCAGCTAACTATGGCTACACCTTC
TRBD1 | TRBJ1-4 | TRBV7-9 | once | CAGKDRVREKLFF | TGTGCCGGAAAGGACAGGGTCAGGGAAAAACTGTTTTTT
TRBD1 | TRBJ1-1 | TRBV30 | - | CAWSRDRVNTEAFF | TGTGCCTGGAGCCGGGACAGGGTGAACACTGAAGCTTTCTTT